This TCR beta chain is from a study of T cells in Graves' hyperthyroidism and ophthalmopathy (dated by TCRdb to about 2019). About the full investigation: Peripheral blood samples were taken at initial diagnosis, before any treatment was given. TCR V-J signatures able to tell the groups apart were searched for in a discovery cohort of 90 to 100 patients, of whom more than 40 had Graves' ophthalmopathy and roughly 57 had stable Graves' hyperthyroidism. An independent validation cohort of around 19 hyperthyroidism patients and 17 patients who later progressed to ophthalmopathy tested prospective prediction of ophthalmopathy. The 95 to 100 discovery patients were randomly divided into training and test sets at a 7:3 ratio. In six Graves' hyperthyroidism patients, the study also compared T-cell repertoires from thyroid tissue with T-cell repertoires from blood. After blood sampling, hyperthyroidism patients were treated with methimazole at a starting dose of 30 mg daily, and ophthalmopathy patients were treated with high-dose intravenous methylprednisolone. TCR Vbeta CDR3 sequencing of roughly 140 peripheral blood samples (43 ophthalmopathy, about 80 hyperthyroidism and some 17 progressor patients) is reported in the paper. On the study overall, not on this receptor specifically: A model built on a 13 V-J signature distinguished ophthalmopathy from stable hyperthyroidism, reaching roughly 88% sensitivity and under 84% specificity in cross-validation and 80%/75% in testing. In validation, the model predicted progression to ophthalmopathy with approximately 70% sensitivity and about 72% specificity, a median of 6.5 months before onset. Blood samples also contained most of the expanded thyroid clonotypes (frequency above 0.001), which suggests that blood repertoires may reflect thyroid immune responses. Sample size was not statistically predetermined, and blinding of investigators to group allocation was not performed.

TCR beta CDR3 regions were amplified from RNA transcripts. The TCR CDR3 was subjected to a first round of RT-PCR using the HTBI primer set and the Qiagen OneStep RT-PCR kit. The libraries were constructed in a second round of multiplex PCR and then size-selected and purified. Sequencing of the libraries was done on an Illumina HiSeq2000 using paired-end 100 bp reads. Under the source paper's analysis protocol: SOAPnuke was used to process the raw data, with reads discarded if the reads contained adapters or uncalled bases, had a mean Phred below 15, or lacked an exact constant-primer or identifier match. COPE v1.2.5 was used to merge the high-quality paired reads, and each unique nucleotide sequence was defined as a clonotype. Clonotypes were aligned to IMGT TRBV, TRBD and TRBJ reference segments using MiTCR v1.1. The analysis was restricted to V-J combinations with a frequency above 0.0001, which together covered around 99% of the repertoires. The TCS score was defined as F50 (clonal expansion) divided by E x V (chaos), with BLOSUM62-based TCRdist calculated between CDR3 peptides within each V-J. Welch's t-statistics and random forest reduced 514 V-J features to some 14, which were used in a naive Bayes classifier (R e1071). TCRdb reworked the public reads: Q25 trimming with fastp, MiXCR clone assembly, productive beta chains retained. Every entry covers one CDR3 protein and lists the most common genes and DNA from its rows. The V and J calls shown here were made by TCRdb, not taken from the authors' results. Within this sample are 690,000 or so distinct CDR3 sequences, with around 19% of them counted one time only. The ten largest clones capture roughly a sixth of the sample.

The germline V gene encodes CDR1 SQVTM and CDR2 ANQGSEA. Reading from cysteine to phenylalanine, the CDR3 counts 13 amino acids. Only the CDR3 part of the read is kept: 39 bases, read in frame from the first base. The V and J ends are trimmed by 3 bases and 1 base, leaving 7 bases between them. Hyperthyroidism patients were aged 18 to 65 years and newly diagnosed, with disease duration of less than 2 months. Any patient with an uncontrolled infection, another autoimmune disease, pregnancy or lactation was excluded. Clinical symptoms, serum thyroxine and TRAb, thyroid ultrasound, and orbital computed tomography formed the basis for the diagnoses. Blood from progressor patients was drawn when they were first diagnosed with hyperthyroidism, before any ophthalmopathy symptoms appeared. PBMCs were isolated from 10 ml of fresh peripheral blood by Ficoll-Paque density gradient centrifugation. Progressor patients were initially diagnosed with Graves' hyperthyroidism and developed ophthalmopathy during follow-up. Trizol reagent was used to extract total RNA, and RNA quality was then checked on an Agilent 2100 Bioanalyzer.

As for this clonotype: The antigen this receptor binds is unknown. Base quality data are lacking; no much larger clone is found one base away.

The sample was blood. The V and J segments used are TRBV29-1 and TRBJ1-5; no confident D gene assignment can be made. The clonotype originates from a woman between 45 and 60 years old with Graves' hyperthyroidism that later progressed to Graves' ophthalmopathy. The nucleotide sequence reads as follows: TGCAGCGTTGATTCGGGGAGCAATCAGCCCCAGCATTTT. It encodes CSVDSGSNQPQHF. Supplemented by the reference TRBV29-1 and TRBJ1-5 proteins around the CDR3, the complete variable domain is SAVISQKPSRDICQRGTSLTIQCQVDSQVTMMFWYRQQPGQSLTLIATANQGSEATYESGFVIDKFPISRPNLTFSTLTVSNMSPEDSSIYLCSVDSGSNQPQHFGDGTRLSIL.